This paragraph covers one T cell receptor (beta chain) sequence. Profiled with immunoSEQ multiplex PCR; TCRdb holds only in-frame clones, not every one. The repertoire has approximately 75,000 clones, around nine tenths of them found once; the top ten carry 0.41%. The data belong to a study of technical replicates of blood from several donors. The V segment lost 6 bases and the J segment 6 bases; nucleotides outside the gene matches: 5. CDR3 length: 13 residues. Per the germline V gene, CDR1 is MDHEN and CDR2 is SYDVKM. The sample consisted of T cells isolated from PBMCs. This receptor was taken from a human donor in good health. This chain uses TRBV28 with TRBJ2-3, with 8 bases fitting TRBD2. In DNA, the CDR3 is TGTGCCAGCAGCCTGTCGGGGGGGGATACGCAGTATTTT. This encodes CASSLSGGDTQYF.